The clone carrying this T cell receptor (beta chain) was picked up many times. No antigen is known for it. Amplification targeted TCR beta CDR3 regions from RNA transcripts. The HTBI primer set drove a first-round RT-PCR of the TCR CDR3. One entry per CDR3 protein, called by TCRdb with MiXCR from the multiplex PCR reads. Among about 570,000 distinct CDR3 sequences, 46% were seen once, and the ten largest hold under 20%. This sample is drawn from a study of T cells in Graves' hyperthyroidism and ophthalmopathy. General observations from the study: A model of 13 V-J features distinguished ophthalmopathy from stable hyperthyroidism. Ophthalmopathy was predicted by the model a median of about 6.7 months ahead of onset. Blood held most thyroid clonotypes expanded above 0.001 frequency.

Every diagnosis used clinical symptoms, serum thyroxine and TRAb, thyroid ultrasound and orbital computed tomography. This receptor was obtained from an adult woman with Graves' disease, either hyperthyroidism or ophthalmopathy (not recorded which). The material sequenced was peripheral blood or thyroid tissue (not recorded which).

The CDR3, as DNA: TGTGCCAGCAGCGTCCGGGGCCGACATGAAGCTTTCTTT. This encodes CASSVRGRHEAFF. This chain links TRBV3-1 with TRBJ1-1; D perhaps matches TRBD1 (5 bases). The CDR3 runs to 13 residues. Trimming stripped 5 bases from V and 7 bases from J, with 14 bases between. Germline-derived CDR1 and CDR2 are LGHDT and YNNKEL (reference sequence). The entire variable domain, with the rest obtained from reference TRBV3-1 and TRBJ1-1, is as follows: DTAVSQTPKYLVTQMGNDKSIKCEQNLGHDTMYWYKQDSKKFLKIMFSYNNKELIINETVPNRFSPKSPDKAHLNLHINSLELGDSAVYFCASSVRGRHEAFFGQGTRLTVV.